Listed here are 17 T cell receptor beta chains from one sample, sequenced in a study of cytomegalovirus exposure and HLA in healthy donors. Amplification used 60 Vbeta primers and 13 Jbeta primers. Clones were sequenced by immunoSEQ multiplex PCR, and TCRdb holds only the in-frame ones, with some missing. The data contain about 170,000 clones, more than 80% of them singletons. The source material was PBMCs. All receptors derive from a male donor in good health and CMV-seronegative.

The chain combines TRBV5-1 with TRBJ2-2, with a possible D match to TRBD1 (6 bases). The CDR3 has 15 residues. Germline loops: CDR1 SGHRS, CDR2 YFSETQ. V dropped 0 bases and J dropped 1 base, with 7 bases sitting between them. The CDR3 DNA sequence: TGCGCCAGCAGCTTGGTCAGGGGGAACACCGGGGAGCTGTTTTTT. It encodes CASSLVRGNTGELFF. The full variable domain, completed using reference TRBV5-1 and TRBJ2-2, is KAGVTQTPRYLIKTRGQQVTLSCSPISGHRSVSWYQQTPGQGLQFLFEYFSETQRNKGNFPGRFSGRQFSNSRSEMNVSTLELGDSALYLCASSLVRGNTGELFFGEGSRLTVL.

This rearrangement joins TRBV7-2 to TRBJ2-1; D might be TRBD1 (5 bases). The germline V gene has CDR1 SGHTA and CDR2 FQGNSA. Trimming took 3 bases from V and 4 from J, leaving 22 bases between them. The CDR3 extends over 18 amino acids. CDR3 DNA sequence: TGTGCCAGCAGCTTTAACCCTGCTAGGGGAACTATTTACAATGAGCAGTTCTTC. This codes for CASSFNPARGTIYNEQFF.

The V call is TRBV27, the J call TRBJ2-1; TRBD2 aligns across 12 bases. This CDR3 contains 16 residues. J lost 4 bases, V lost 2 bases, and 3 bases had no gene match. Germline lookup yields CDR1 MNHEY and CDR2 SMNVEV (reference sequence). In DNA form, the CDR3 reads TGTGCCAGCAGTTTAACCGGGACTAGCGGGTACAATGAGCAGTTCTTC. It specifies CASSLTGTSGYNEQFF.

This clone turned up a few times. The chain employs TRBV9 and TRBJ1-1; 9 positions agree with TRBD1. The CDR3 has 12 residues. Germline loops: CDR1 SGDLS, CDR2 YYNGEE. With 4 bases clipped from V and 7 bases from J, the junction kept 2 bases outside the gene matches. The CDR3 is CASSLTGGEAFF. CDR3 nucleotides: TGTGCCAGCAGCTTGACAGGGGGTGAAGCTTTCTTT. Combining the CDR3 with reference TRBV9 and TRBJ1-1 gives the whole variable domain DSGVTQTPKHLITATGQRVTLRCSPRSGDLSVYWYQQSLDQGLQFLIQYYNGEERAKGNILERFSAQQFPDLHSELNLSSLELGDSALYFCASSLTGGEAFFGQGTRLTVV.

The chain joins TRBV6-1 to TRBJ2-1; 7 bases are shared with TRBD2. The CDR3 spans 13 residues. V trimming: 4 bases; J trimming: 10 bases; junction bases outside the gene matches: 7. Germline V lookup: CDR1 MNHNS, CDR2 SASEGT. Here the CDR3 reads CASSAPGGREQFF. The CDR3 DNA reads TGTGCCAGCAGTGCCCCCGGGGGGAGGGAGCAGTTCTTC.

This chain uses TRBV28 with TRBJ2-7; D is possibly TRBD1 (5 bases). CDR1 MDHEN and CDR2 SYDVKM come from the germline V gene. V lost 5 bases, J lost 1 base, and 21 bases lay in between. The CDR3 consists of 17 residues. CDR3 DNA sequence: TGTGCCAGCAGTGGGAAGGAGCAGGGATTCCTATCCTACGAGCAGTACTTC. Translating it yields CASSGKEQGFLSYEQYF.

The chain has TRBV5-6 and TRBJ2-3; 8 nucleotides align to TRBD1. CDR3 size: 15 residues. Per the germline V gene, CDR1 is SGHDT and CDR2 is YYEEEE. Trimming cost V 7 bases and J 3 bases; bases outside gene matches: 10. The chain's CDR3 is CASHMTGAATDTQYF. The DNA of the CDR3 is TGTGCCAGCCACATGACAGGGGCTGCAACAGATACGCAGTATTTT.

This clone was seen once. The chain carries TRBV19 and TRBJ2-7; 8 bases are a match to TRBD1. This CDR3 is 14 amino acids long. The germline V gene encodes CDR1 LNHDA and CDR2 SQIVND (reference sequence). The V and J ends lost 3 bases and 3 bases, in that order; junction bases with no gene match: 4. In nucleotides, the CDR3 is TGTGCCAGTAGTATCGCACAGGGGGGCTACGAGCAGTACTTC. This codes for CASSIAQGGYEQYF. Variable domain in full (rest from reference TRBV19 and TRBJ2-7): DGGITQSPKYLFRKEGQNVTLSCEQNLNHDAMYWYRQDPGQGLRLIYYSQIVNDFQKGDIAEGYSVSREKKESFPLTVTSAQKNPTAFYLCASSIAQGGYEQYFGPGTRLTVT.

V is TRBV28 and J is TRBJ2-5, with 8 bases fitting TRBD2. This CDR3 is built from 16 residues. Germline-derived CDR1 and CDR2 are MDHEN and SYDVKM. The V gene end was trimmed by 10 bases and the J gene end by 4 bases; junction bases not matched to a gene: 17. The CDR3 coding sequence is TGTGCCACCTCTGTTTCGGGACTAGAGGCGCCAGAGACCCAGTACTTC. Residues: CATSVSGLEAPETQYF. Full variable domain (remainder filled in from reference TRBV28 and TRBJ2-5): DVKVTQSSRYLVKRTGEKVFLECVQDMDHENMFWYRQDPGLGLRLIYFSYDVKMKEKGDIPEGYSVSREKKERFSLILESASTNQTSMYLCATSVSGLEAPETQYFGPGTRLLVL.

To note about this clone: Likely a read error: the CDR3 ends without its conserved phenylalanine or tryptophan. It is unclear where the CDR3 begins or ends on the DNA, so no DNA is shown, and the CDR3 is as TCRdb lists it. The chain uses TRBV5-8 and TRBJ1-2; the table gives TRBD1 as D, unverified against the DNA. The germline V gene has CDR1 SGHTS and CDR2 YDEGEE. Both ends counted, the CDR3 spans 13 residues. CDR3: CASSSWTVPGASI.

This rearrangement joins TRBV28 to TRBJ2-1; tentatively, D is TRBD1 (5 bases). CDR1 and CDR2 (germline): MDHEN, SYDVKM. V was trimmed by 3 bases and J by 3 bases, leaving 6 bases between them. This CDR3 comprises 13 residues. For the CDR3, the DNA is TGTGCCAGCAGTTTCGACAGCTACAATGAGCAGTTCTTC. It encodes CASSFDSYNEQFF. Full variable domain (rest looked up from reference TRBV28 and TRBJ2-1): DVKVTQSSRYLVKRTGEKVFLECVQDMDHENMFWYRQDPGLGLRLIYFSYDVKMKEKGDIPEGYSVSREKKERFSLILESASTNQTSMYLCASSFDSYNEQFFGPGTRLTVL.

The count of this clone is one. CDR3 sequence: CASSLGAGRRAYEQYF. The CDR3 DNA is TGTGCCAGCAGCTTAGGGGCGGGGAGGCGAGCCTACGAGCAGTACTTC. V is TRBV7-2 and J is TRBJ2-7; D might be TRBD2 (6 bases). Germline-derived CDR1 and CDR2 are SGHTA and FQGNSA. Trimming removed 1 base at V and 2 bases at J, with 15 bases between. This CDR3 has 16 residues.

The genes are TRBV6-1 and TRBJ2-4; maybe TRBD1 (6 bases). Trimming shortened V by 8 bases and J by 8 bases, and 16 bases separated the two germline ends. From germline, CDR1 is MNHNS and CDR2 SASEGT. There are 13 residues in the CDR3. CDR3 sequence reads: CASATTNRDIQYF. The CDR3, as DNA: TGTGCCAGCGCGACGACAAACAGGGACATTCAGTACTTC.

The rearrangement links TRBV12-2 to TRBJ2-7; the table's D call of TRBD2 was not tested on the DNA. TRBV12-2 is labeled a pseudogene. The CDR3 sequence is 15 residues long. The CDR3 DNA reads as TGTGCAAGTCGCTTAAATACGCGGGGGGGCCACGAGCAGTACTTC. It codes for CASRLNTRGGHEQYF.

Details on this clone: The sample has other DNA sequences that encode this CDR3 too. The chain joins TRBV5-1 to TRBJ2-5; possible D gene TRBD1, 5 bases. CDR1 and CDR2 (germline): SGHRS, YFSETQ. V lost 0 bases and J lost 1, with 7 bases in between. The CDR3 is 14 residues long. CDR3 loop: CASSLGGRQETQYF. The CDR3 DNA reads TGCGCCAGCAGCTTGGGGGGCCGCCAAGAGACCCAGTACTTC.

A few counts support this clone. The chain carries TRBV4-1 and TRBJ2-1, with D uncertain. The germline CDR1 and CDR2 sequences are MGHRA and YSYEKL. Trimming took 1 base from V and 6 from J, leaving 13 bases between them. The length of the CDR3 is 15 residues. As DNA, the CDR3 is TGCGCCAGCAGCCAAGTTCGGCAGGTGGTCAATGAGCAGTTCTTC. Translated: CASSQVRQVVNEQFF.

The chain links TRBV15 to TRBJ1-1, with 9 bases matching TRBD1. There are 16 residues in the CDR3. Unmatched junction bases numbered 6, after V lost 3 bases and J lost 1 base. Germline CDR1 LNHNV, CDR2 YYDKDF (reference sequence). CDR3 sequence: CATSRGGQGKNTEAFF. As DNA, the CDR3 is TGTGCCACCAGCAGGGGGGGACAGGGAAAGAACACTGAAGCTTTCTTT.